What follows is one T cell receptor (beta chain) and its context. Its antigen is unidentified. The V gene's germline CDR1 is SGHAT and CDR2 FQNNGV. CDR3 size: 16 residues. Between the trimmed V and J ends, which lost 6 bases and 8 bases, there was a span of 24 bases. Every TCR beta cDNA library bore unique molecular identifiers. TCRdb re-called the PCR reads with MiXCR, one entry per CDR3 protein. The data hold roughly 540,000 distinct CDR3 sequences, with 34% observed a single time. These data belong to a study of post-analysis software for immune sequencing data. General observations from the study: TRBV5-6, TRBV5-1 and TRBV20-1 belonged to a set of roughly 5 TRBV segments that were more frequent in patients than controls.

V usage is TRBV11-2 and J usage is TRBJ2-3; weak D call: TRBD2 (5 bases). The sample was blood. The sequence was obtained from a girl under 18 with multiple sclerosis. The CDR3 reads CASSPYNVRGWSTQYF. The CDR3 region has the DNA TGTGCCAGCAGTCCTTATAATGTCAGAGGGTGGAGTACGCAGTATTTT.